This record concerns one TCR beta chain sequence. The CDR3 runs to 15 residues. CDR1 and CDR2 from the germline V gene are SGHTA and FQGNSA. Trimming left V 7 bases short and J 7 bases short, with 23 bases between. This record belongs to a study of T cells in Graves' hyperthyroidism and ophthalmopathy. There were TCR beta CDR3 regions amplified from RNA transcripts. RT-PCR in the first round (using the HTBI primer set) targeted the TCR CDR3. One entry per CDR3 protein results from TCRdb running MiXCR on the multiplex PCR reads. The sample holds 310,000 or so distinct CDR3 sequences, 17% seen once. Each person with ophthalmopathy scored at least 3 on the Clinical Activity Score, reached NOSPECS grade 4 or higher, and had been ill under 3 months.

V and J are TRBV7-2 and TRBJ2-7; no clear D. The sample was blood. The receptor was derived from a woman in her sixties with Graves' ophthalmopathy. Written as DNA, the CDR3 is TGTGCCAGCAACTCTCGGGTATCCGAAGTAGGGGAGCAGTACTTC. The encoded protein is CASNSRVSEVGEQYF.